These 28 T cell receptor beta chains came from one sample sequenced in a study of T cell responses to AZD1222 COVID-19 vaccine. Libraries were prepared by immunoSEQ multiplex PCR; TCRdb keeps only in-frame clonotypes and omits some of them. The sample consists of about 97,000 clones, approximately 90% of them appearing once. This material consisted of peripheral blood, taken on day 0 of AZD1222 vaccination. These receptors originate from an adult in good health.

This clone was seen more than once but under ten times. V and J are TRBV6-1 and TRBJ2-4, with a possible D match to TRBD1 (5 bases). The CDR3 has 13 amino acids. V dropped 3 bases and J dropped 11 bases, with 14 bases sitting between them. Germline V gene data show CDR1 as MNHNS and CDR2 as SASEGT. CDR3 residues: CASSDERQFVQYF. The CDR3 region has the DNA TGTGCCAGCAGTGATGAGAGACAGTTTGTTCAGTACTTC.

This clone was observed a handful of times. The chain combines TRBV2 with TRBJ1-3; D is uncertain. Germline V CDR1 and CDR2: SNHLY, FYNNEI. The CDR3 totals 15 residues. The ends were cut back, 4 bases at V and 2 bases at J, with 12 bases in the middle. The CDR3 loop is CASSVARTAGNTIYF. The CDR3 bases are TGTGCCAGCAGTGTGGCACGGACGGCTGGAAACACCATATATTTT.

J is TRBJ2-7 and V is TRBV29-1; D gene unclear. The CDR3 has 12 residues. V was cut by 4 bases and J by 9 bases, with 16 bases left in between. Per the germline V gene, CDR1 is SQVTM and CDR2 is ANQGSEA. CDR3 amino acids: CSVGLGGNAQYF. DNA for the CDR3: TGCAGCGTTGGTCTAGGTGGTAATGCGCAGTACTTC.

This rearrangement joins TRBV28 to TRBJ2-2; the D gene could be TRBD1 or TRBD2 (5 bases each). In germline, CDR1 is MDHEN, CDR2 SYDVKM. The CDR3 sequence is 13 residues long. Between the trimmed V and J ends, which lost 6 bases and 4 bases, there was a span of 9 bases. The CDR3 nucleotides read TGTGCCAGCAGCGGGACCCTCACCGGGGAGCTGTTTTTT. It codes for CASSGTLTGELFF.

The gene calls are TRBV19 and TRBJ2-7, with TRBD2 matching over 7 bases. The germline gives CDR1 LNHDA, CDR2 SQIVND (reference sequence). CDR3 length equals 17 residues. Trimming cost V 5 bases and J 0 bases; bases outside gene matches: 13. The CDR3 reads CASSPQGGRPSSYEQYF. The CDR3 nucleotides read TGTGCCAGTAGTCCGCAGGGAGGGAGACCCAGCTCCTACGAGCAGTACTTC. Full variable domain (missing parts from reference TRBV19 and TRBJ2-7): DGGITQSPKYLFRKEGQNVTLSCEQNLNHDAMYWYRQDPGQGLRLIYYSQIVNDFQKGDIAEGYSVSREKKESFPLTVTSAQKNPTAFYLCASSPQGGRPSSYEQYFGPGTRLTVT.

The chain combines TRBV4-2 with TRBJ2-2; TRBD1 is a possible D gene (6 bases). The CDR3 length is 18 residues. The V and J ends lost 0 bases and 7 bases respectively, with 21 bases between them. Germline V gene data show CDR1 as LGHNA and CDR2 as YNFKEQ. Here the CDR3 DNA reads TGTGCCAGCAGCCAAGATTCCAACAGGGTTGAAGTCGGCGGGGAGCTGTTTTTT. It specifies CASSQDSNRVEVGGELFF.

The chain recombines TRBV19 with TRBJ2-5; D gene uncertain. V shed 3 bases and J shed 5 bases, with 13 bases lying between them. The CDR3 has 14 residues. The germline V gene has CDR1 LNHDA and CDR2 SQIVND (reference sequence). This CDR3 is CASSIYSAGETQYF. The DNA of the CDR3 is TGTGCCAGTAGTATTTATTCCGCTGGGGAGACCCAGTACTTC.

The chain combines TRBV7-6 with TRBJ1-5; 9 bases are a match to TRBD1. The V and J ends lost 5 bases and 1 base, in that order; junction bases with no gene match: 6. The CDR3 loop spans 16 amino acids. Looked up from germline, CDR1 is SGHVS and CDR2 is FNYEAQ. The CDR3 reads CASSPLQGASNQPQHF. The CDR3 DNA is TGTGCCAGCAGCCCTTTACAGGGGGCGAGCAATCAGCCCCAGCATTTT.

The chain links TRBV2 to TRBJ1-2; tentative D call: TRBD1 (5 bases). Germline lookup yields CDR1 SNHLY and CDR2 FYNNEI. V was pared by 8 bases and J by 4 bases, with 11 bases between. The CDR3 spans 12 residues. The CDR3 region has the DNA TGTGCCAGCCTGGCAGGGTCCTATGGCTACACCTTC. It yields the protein CASLAGSYGYTF.

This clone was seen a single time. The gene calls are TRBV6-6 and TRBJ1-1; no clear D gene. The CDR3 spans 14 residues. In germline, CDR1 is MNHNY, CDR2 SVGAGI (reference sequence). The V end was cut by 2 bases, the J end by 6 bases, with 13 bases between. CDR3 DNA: TGTGCCAGCAGTTACCTCGACAAAACTGCTGAAGCTTTCTTT. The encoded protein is CASSYLDKTAEAFF.

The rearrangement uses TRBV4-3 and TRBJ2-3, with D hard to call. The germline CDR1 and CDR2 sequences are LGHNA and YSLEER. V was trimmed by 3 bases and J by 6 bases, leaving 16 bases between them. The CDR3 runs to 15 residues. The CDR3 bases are TGCGCCAGCAGCCACAAGTTCGGACCTCGCGATACGCAGTATTTT. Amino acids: CASSHKFGPRDTQYF.

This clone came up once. The CDR3 DNA sequence: TGTGCCAGCAGCCAGAGCGGAGGGGATCAGCCCCAGCATTTT. Translation gives CASSQSGGDQPQHF. The chain recombines TRBV7-3 with TRBJ1-5; the D gene is possibly TRBD1 (5 bases). Germline V gives CDR1 SGHTA, CDR2 FQGTGA. This CDR3 contains 14 residues. V lost 5 bases, J lost 5 bases, and 13 bases lay in between.

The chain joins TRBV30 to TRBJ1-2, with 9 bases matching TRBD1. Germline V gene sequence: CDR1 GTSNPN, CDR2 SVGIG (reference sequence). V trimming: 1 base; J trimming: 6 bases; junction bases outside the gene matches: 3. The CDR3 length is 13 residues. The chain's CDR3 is CAWSEDRGDGYTF. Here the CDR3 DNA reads TGTGCCTGGAGTGAGGACAGGGGAGATGGCTACACCTTC. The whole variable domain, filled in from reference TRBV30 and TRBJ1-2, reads SQTIHQWPATLVQPVGSPLSLECTVEGTSNPNLYWYRQAAGRGLQLLFYSVGIGQISSEVPQNLSASRPQDRQFILSSKKLLLSDSGFYLCAWSEDRGDGYTFGSGTRLTVV.

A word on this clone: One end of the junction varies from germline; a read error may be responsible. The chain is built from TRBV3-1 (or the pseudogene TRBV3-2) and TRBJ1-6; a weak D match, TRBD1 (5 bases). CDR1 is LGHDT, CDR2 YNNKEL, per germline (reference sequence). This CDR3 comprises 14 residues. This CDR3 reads CASSQDWGNSPLHF. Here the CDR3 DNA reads TGTGCCAGCAGCCAAGATTGGGGCAATTCACCCCTCCATTTT.

CDR3 sequence (DNA): TGTGCCAGCAGTTATACCTTGACAGGTCCCGCACTAGCCAAAAACATTCAGTACTTC. This gives the protein CASSYTLTGPALAKNIQYF. This chain links TRBV6-2 or TRBV6-3 with TRBJ2-4, with D perhaps TRBD1 (6 bases). The germline CDR1 and CDR2 sequences are MNHEY and SVGEGT. V shed 3 bases and J shed 0 bases, with 21 bases lying between them. The CDR3 has 19 amino acids.

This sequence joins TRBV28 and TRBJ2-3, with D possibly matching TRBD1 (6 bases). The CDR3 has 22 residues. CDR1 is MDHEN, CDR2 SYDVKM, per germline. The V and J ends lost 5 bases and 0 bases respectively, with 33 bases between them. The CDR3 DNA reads TGTGCCAGCAGTATACGGCAGGGGAAGGGGGTCCGACCTTTTACTAGCACAGATACGCAGTATTTT. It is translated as CASSIRQGKGVRPFTSTDTQYF.

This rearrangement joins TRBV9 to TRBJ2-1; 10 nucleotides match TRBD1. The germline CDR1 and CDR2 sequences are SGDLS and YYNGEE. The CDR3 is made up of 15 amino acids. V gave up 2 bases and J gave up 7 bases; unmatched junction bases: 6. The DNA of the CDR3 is TGTGCCAGCAGCGTCGGACAGGGGGAGGTGAATGAGCAGTTCTTC. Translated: CASSVGQGEVNEQFF.

The CDR3 bases are TGTGCCAGCAGCTCTGACAGGGGGCCGGGGTTCTTC. Amino acid sequence: CASSSDRGPGFF. The rearrangement uses TRBV5-4 and TRBJ2-1; TRBD1 matches at 10 bases. The CDR3 runs 12 residues. Germline values: CDR1 SGHNT, CDR2 YYREEE (reference sequence). J was trimmed by 15 bases and V by 3 bases; bases with no gene match: 6. The complete variable domain, with remaining parts taken from reference TRBV5-4 and TRBJ2-1, reads ETGVTQSPTHLIKTRGQQVTLRCSSQSGHNTVSWYQQALGQGPQFIFQYYREEENGRGNFPPRFSGLQFPNYSSELNVNALELDDSALYLCASSSDRGPGFFGPGTRLTVL.

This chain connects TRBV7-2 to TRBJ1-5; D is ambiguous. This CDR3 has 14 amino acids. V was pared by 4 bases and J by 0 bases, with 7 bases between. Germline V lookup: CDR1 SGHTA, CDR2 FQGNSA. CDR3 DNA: TGTGCCAGCAGCTCCCAGAGTAGCAATCAGCCCCAGCATTTT. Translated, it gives CASSSQSSNQPQHF.

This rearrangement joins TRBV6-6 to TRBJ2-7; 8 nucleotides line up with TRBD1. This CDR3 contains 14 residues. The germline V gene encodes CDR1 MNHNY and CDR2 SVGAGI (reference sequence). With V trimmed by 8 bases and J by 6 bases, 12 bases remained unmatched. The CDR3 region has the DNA TGTGCCAGCCTAATTTATCAGGGGGCGGGCGAGCAGTACTTC. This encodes CASLIYQGAGEQYF.

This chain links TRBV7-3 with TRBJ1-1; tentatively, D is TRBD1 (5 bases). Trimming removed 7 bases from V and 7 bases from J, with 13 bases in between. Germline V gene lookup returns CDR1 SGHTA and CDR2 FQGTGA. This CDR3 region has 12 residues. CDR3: CASTSETGEAFF. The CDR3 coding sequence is TGTGCCAGCACATCCGAAACAGGTGAAGCTTTCTTT.

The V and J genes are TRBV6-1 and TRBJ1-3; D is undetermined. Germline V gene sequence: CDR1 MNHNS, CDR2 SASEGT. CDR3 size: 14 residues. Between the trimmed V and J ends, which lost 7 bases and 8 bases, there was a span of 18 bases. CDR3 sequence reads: CASTIREAPYTIYF. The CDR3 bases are TGTGCCAGCACCATAAGGGAGGCTCCCTACACCATATATTTT.

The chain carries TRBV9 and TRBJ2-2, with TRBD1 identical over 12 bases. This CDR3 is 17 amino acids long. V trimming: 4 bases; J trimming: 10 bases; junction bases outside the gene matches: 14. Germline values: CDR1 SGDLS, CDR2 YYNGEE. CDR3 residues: CASSSGTGGIRVEELFF. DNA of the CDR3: TGTGCCAGCAGCTCCGGGACAGGGGGCATTCGTGTCGAGGAGCTGTTTTTT. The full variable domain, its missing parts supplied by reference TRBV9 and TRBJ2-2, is DSGVTQTPKHLITATGQRVTLRCSPRSGDLSVYWYQQSLDQGLQFLIQYYNGEERAKGNILERFSAQQFPDLHSELNLSSLELGDSALYFCASSSGTGGIRVEELFFGEGSRLTVL.

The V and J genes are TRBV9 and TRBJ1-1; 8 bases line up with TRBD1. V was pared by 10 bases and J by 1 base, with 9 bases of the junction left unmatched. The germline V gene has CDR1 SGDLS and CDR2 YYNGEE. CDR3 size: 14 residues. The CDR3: CACSPGTGNTEAFF. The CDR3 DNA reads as TGTGCCTGCTCTCCTGGGACAGGGAACACTGAAGCTTTCTTT.

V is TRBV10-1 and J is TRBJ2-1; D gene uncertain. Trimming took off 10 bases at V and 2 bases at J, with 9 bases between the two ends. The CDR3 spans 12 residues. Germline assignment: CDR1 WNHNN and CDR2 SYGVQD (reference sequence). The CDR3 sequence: CATPRPYNEQFF. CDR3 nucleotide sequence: TGCGCCACCCCGAGACCCTACAATGAGCAGTTCTTC.

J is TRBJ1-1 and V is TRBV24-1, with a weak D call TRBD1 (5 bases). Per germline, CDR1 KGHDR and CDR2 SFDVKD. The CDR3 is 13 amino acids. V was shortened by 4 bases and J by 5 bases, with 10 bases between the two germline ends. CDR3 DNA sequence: TGTGCCACCAGTGAAGGGGCCGGTACTGAAGCTTTCTTT. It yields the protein CATSEGAGTEAFF.

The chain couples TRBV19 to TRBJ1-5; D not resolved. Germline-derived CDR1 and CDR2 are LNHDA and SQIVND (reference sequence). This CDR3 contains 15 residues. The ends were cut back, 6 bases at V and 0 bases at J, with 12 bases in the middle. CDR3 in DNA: TGTGCCAGTAGGGCAGATCAGTCTAGCAATCAGCCCCAGCATTTT. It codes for CASRADQSSNQPQHF. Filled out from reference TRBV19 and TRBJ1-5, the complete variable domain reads DGGITQSPKYLFRKEGQNVTLSCEQNLNHDAMYWYRQDPGQGLRLIYYSQIVNDFQKGDIAEGYSVSREKKESFPLTVTSAQKNPTAFYLCASRADQSSNQPQHFGDGTRLSIL.

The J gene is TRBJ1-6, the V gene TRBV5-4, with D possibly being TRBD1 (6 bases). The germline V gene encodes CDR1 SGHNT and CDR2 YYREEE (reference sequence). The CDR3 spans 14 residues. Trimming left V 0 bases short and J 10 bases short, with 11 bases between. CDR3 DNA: TGTGCCAGCAGCTTGGGACAGGCGTACTCACCCCTCCACTTT. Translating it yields CASSLGQAYSPLHF.